The clone carrying this T cell receptor (beta chain) was observed many times. Its antigen remains unidentified. These data originate in a study of T-cell reconstitution after alpha-beta-depleted transplantation in children. Notes on the study in general: A year had passed since transplant, and T-cell counts and diversity by then came mostly from newly produced T cells. At around two months after transplant, the alpha-beta T cells were reportedly derived from several hundred expanded clones that came from non-depleted graft cells. There were some patients whose high TCRbeta diversity at day 60 came from surviving recipient T cells and thymic progenitors.

Preparation of the TCRbeta library involved a method that used unique molecular identifiers. From the PCR reads, TCRdb called clonotypes with MiXCR, one entry per CDR3 protein. The sample includes nearly 200,000 distinct CDR3 sequences, 6.3% of them seen just once. The CDR3 loop spans 14 amino acids. With 1 base removed from V and 8 bases from J, the gap between germline ends came to 14 bases. The germline V gene encodes CDR1 LGHDT and CDR2 YNNKEL (reference sequence). The chain has TRBV3-1 and TRBJ1-1; no clear D gene. The sequence was obtained from a girl under three years old with combined immunodeficiency, due to receive a stem cell transplant. The sequences come from PBMCs, collected before TCRalphabeta/CD19-depleted stem cell transplant. DNA for the CDR3: TGTGCCAGCAGCCAAGGGCGAGGGCTAACCGAAGCTTTCTTT. Protein sequence: CASSQGRGLTEAFF.